Listed here are 23 T cell receptor beta chains from one sample, sequenced in a study of T-cell memory formation after mild COVID-19. TCRdb processed the 5' RACE reads anew with MiXCR; each CDR3 protein has one entry. The sample has about 320,000 distinct CDR3 sequences; about 13% are singletons. Sequencing was carried out using PBMCs or a T cell subset sorted from them (not recorded which). The receptors come from a man between 18 and 35 years old who had mild COVID-19 (a few samples of this study predate the infection). Cell type and time point are not known.

This clonotype was picked up a small number of times. The gene calls are TRBV19 and TRBJ1-5; D perhaps matches TRBD1 (6 bases). From germline, CDR1 is LNHDA and CDR2 SQIVND (reference sequence). This CDR3 is 14 amino acids long. The V and J ends lost 3 bases and 4 bases respectively, with 10 bases between them. The CDR3 here is CASSIIQGNQPQHF. The CDR3 bases are TGTGCCAGTAGTATTATACAGGGAAATCAGCCCCAGCATTTT.

The chain joins TRBV9 to TRBJ1-1; D ambiguous. This CDR3 has 15 amino acids. The germline gives CDR1 SGDLS, CDR2 YYNGEE. Trimming pared 2 bases from V and 3 bases from J, leaving 14 bases between. CDR3 DNA sequence: TGTGCCAGCAGCGTGGATGGCGACGTGGACACTGAAGCTTTCTTT. Translating gives CASSVDGDVDTEAFF.

This clonotype came up a few times. This rearrangement joins TRBV10-3 to TRBJ1-2; D unclear. Trimming shortened V by 2 bases and J by 3 bases, and 7 bases separated the two germline ends. CDR3 size: 13 residues. Per the germline V gene, CDR1 is ENHRY and CDR2 is SYGVKD. CDR3 coding DNA: TGTGCCATCAGTGAGCGAGAACACTATGGCTACACCTTC. This encodes CAISEREHYGYTF.

J is TRBJ2-3 and V is TRBV6-6; the D call may be TRBD1 or TRBD2 (6 bases each). The CDR3 covers 17 residues. The V gene's germline CDR1 is MNHNY and CDR2 SVGAGI (reference sequence). The V end was cut by 6 bases, the J end by 2 bases, with 21 bases between. The CDR3 spells CASRDIGGLATTDTQYF. The CDR3 DNA reads TGTGCCAGCAGGGACATCGGGGGCTTGGCCACCACAGATACGCAGTATTTT.

The rearrangement uses TRBV6-1 and TRBJ2-5; TRBD2 is a possible D gene (6 bases). Germline CDR1 MNHNS, CDR2 SASEGT. The germline V and J ends were trimmed by 5 bases and 5 bases, with 12 bases remaining between them. This CDR3 spans 13 amino acids. Here the CDR3 DNA reads TGTGCCAGCAGTCGTGAGGGGAGGGAGACCCAGTACTTC. Protein product: CASSREGRETQYF.

This clonotype has only a few counts. The rearrangement uses TRBV7-8 and TRBJ2-7; D perhaps matches TRBD1 (6 bases). The CDR3 totals 15 residues. Germline CDR1 SGHVS, CDR2 FQNEAQ. Between the trimmed V and J ends, which lost 5 bases and 2 bases, there was a span of 16 bases. The CDR3: CASSEKRQEPYEQYV. The CDR3 DNA reads TGTGCCAGCAGCGAAAAGCGACAGGAACCCTACGAGCAGTACGTC.

V and J are TRBV5-1 and TRBJ2-5; D is ambiguous. The CDR3 extends over 14 amino acids. V was clipped by 0 bases and J by 1 base, with 7 bases between them. The germline V gene has CDR1 SGHRS and CDR2 YFSETQ. The CDR3 nucleotides are TGCGCCAGCAGCTTGGTCGGTTTCCAAGAGACCCAGTACTTC. Translation gives CASSLVGFQETQYF.

V is TRBV6-2 or TRBV6-3 and J is TRBJ2-1; 12 bases map to TRBD1. This CDR3 region has 18 residues. From germline, CDR1 is MNHEY and CDR2 SVGEGT. With 7 bases clipped from V and 2 bases from J, the junction kept 12 bases outside the gene matches. In DNA form, the CDR3 reads TGTGCCAGCACCTTCCTGGGACAGGGGGCGATGGCCTACAATGAGCAGTTCTTC. Its translation is CASTFLGQGAMAYNEQFF.

This clonotype was recorded a few times. The chain uses TRBV29-1 and TRBJ2-7, with D perhaps TRBD1 or TRBD2 (5 bases each). The CDR3 length is 13 residues. V lost 1 base and J 5 bases, leaving 12 bases between the germline ends. Germline loops: CDR1 SQVTM, CDR2 ANQGSEA. Written as DNA, the CDR3 is TGCAGCGTTGAAGGGGACGGAGGCGACGAGCAGTACTTC. Its translation is CSVEGDGGDEQYF.

The chain is built from TRBV4-1 and TRBJ1-1; no definite D call. Germline-derived CDR1 and CDR2 are MGHRA and YSYEKL. V gave up 4 bases and J gave up 3 bases, with 9 bases separating them. There are 13 residues in the CDR3. The CDR3 is CASSPSVDTEAFF. The CDR3 DNA reads as TGCGCCAGCAGCCCCTCGGTGGACACTGAAGCTTTCTTT.

This chain connects TRBV14 to TRBJ2-3; D is uncertain. The germline gives CDR1 SGHDN, CDR2 FVKESK. This CDR3 has 19 residues. Trimming took 0 bases from V and 0 from J, leaving 19 bases between them. Here the CDR3 reads CASSQDPFGIPTSTDTQYF. In DNA, the CDR3 is TGTGCCAGCAGCCAAGATCCCTTTGGGATCCCGACTAGCACAGATACGCAGTATTTT.

The chain combines TRBV20-1 with TRBJ1-5, with TRBD1 as a possible D gene (6 bases). The CDR3 sequence is 14 residues long. Trimming pared 3 bases from V and 1 base from J, leaving 10 bases between. The germline gives CDR1 DFQATT, CDR2 SNEGSKA (reference sequence). Written as DNA, the CDR3 is TGCAGTGCTAGGGGGGGCCAGAGCAATCAGCCCCAGCATTTT. Its translation: CSARGGQSNQPQHF.

The chain is built from TRBV6-5 and TRBJ1-1; D is uncertain. Per germline, CDR1 MNHEY and CDR2 SVGAGI. The CDR3 contains 14 residues. Deletions cut 6 bases from V and 3 bases from J, with 14 bases between. CDR3 loop: CASRNLKRDTEAFF. CDR3 sequence (DNA): TGTGCCAGCAGAAATCTTAAAAGAGACACTGAAGCTTTCTTT.

This chain connects TRBV7-9 to TRBJ1-5, with a tentative D call TRBD1 (5 bases). Germline V gene data show CDR1 as SEHNR and CDR2 as FQNEAQ (reference sequence). This CDR3 has 15 residues. Trimming cost V 4 bases and J 5 bases, with 15 bases left between them. The CDR3 coding sequence is TGTGCCAGCAGCTCAGGGAGGCAGCCTGATCAGCCCCAGCATTTT. This sequence encodes CASSSGRQPDQPQHF.

The rearrangement uses TRBV7-6 and TRBJ1-4, with 8 bases fitting TRBD1. Per germline, CDR1 SGHVS and CDR2 FNYEAQ. This CDR3 contains 12 residues. V gave up 5 bases and J gave up 11 bases; unmatched junction bases: 4. The CDR3 loop is CASSPDRAKLFF. DNA for the CDR3: TGTGCCAGCAGCCCGGACAGGGCTAAACTGTTTTTT.

This clonotype was seen ten or more times. This rearrangement joins TRBV20-1 to TRBJ2-1; TRBD2 aligns across 11 bases. The V gene's germline CDR1 is DFQATT and CDR2 SNEGSKA (reference sequence). This CDR3 region has 15 residues. V trimming: 3 bases; J trimming: 7 bases; junction bases outside the gene matches: 8. The CDR3 is CSASRVAGGPNEQFF. The CDR3, as DNA: TGCAGTGCTAGCCGGGTAGCGGGGGGGCCAAATGAGCAGTTCTTC.

This clonotype has only a few counts. V usage is TRBV7-8 and J usage is TRBJ2-2, with 8 bases aligning to TRBD1. V was clipped by 3 bases and J by 0 bases; unmatched bases: 9. The CDR3 has 18 residues. The V gene's germline CDR1 is SGHVS and CDR2 FQNEAQ. This chain's CDR3 is CASSFGDRPHPNTGELFF. CDR3 in DNA: TGTGCCAGCAGCTTCGGGGACAGGCCTCACCCGAACACCGGGGAGCTGTTTTTT.

This chain joins TRBV4-3 and TRBJ2-7, with TRBD2 matching over 8 bases. Looked up from germline, CDR1 is LGHNA and CDR2 is YSLEER. The CDR3 is made up of 15 amino acids. V lost 4 bases and J lost 4; bases outside the gene matches: 9. The CDR3 nucleotides are TGCGCCAGCAGCCTATGGCGGGGGGCTATATACGAGCAGTACGTC. It encodes CASSLWRGAIYEQYV.

V gene TRBV12-3 or TRBV12-4 combines with J gene TRBJ2-2; D tentatively reads TRBD1 or TRBD2 (6 bases each). CDR3 length: 16 amino acids. V was clipped by 2 bases and J by 3 bases, with 13 bases between them. The CDR3 protein is CASSLNWGADTGELFF. The CDR3 region has the DNA TGTGCCAGCAGTTTAAACTGGGGGGCGGACACCGGGGAGCTGTTTTTT.

The J gene is TRBJ2-7, the V gene TRBV4-2, with 8 bases lining up with TRBD1. This CDR3 spans 15 amino acids. Germline CDR1 and CDR2: LGHNA and YNFKEQ. Losses at the gene ends were 1 base for V and 2 bases for J; bases not matched to a gene: 4. This CDR3 reads CASSQGRGPTYEQYV. The CDR3 DNA is TGTGCCAGCAGCCAAGGCAGGGGGCCTACCTACGAGCAGTACGTC.

This clonotype was detected only a few times. Written as DNA, the CDR3 is TGCGCCAGCAGCCATTCCCCCGCGGATACGCAGTATTTT. It specifies CASSHSPADTQYF. The J gene is TRBJ2-3, the V gene TRBV4-3; D is undetermined. V was pared by 3 bases and J by 6 bases, with 10 bases between. The germline gives CDR1 LGHNA, CDR2 YSLEER. This CDR3 region has 13 residues.

Only a few counts were recorded for this clonotype. J is TRBJ2-5 and V is TRBV4-1; 8 bases agree with TRBD2. With 0 bases clipped from V and 4 bases from J, the junction kept 10 bases outside the gene matches. The CDR3 runs 17 residues. In germline, CDR1 is MGHRA, CDR2 YSYEKL. The CDR3 loop reads CASSQDWSGGRVETQYF. The CDR3 DNA reads TGCGCCAGCAGCCAAGACTGGAGCGGGGGCAGGGTAGAGACCCAGTACTTC.

The chain recombines TRBV18 with TRBJ2-5; 8 positions match TRBD2. The germline V gene encodes CDR1 KGHSH and CDR2 LQKENI. The CDR3 extends over 17 amino acids. With V trimmed by 1 base and J by 0 bases, 7 bases remained unmatched. CDR3 protein: CASSPLSTSGYQETQYF. The CDR3 region has the DNA TGTGCCAGCTCACCACTTAGTACTAGCGGATACCAAGAGACCCAGTACTTC.